These 32 T cell receptor beta chains were all obtained from the same sample, sequenced in a study of blood T cell repertoires in COVID-19. Here immunoSEQ multiplex PCR was the method, and the copy in TCRdb shows in-frame clones only, minus some. The sample yields tens of thousands of clones, approximately 80% seen once. Sequencing used peripheral blood. The receptors shown here come from a man aged 45-65 years with COVID-19, enrolled during active disease.

The rearrangement links TRBV7-2 to TRBJ2-7; the match to TRBD1 covers 8 bases. The V segment lost 5 bases and the J segment 2 bases; nucleotides outside the gene matches: 8. Germline CDR1 SGHTA, CDR2 FQGNSA. The CDR3 is 15 residues long. CDR3 nucleotide sequence: TGTGCCAGCAGCCCTACAGGGGGGCAGACCTACGAGCAGTACTTC. Translation gives CASSPTGGQTYEQYF.

The CDR3: CASGATGGLAGELFF. As DNA, the CDR3 is TGTGCTAGTGGAGCGACAGGGGGCTTGGCCGGGGAGCTGTTTTTT. The chain combines TRBV12-5 with TRBJ2-2; 10 nucleotides align to TRBD1. The junction had 7 bases not matched to a gene; V was cut back by 6 bases and J by 6 bases. The CDR3 consists of 15 residues. Germline V gene lookup returns CDR1 LGHNT and CDR2 FRNRAP.

V is TRBV6-5 and J is TRBJ1-3; tentatively, D is TRBD1 (6 bases). The CDR3 is 16 residues long. In germline, CDR1 is MNHEY, CDR2 SVGAGI. V lost 2 bases, J lost 2 bases, and 13 bases lay in between. The CDR3 DNA is TGTGCCAGCAGTTACGACAGGCCGCGAACTGGAAACACCATATATTTT. This translates into CASSYDRPRTGNTIYF.

The chain links TRBV2 to TRBJ1-5; perhaps TRBD1 as D (5 bases). The V end lost 6 bases, the J end lost 0 bases, and 9 bases lay between the germline ends. The CDR3 contains 14 residues. Germline V lookup: CDR1 SNHLY, CDR2 FYNNEI. CDR3: CASRETVSNQPQHF. CDR3 DNA sequence: TGTGCCAGCAGGGAGACAGTTAGCAATCAGCCCCAGCATTTT.

This sequence joins TRBV27 and TRBJ2-3, with 7 bases identical to TRBD2. The CDR3 length is 16 residues. CDR1 MNHEY and CDR2 SMNVEV come from the germline V gene (reference sequence). The junction had 13 bases not matched to a gene; V was cut back by 6 bases and J by 4 bases. The CDR3, as DNA: TGTGCCAGCAGCGAAAACCCGGGGGGAAAAGCAGATACGCAGTATTTT. Translation gives CASSENPGGKADTQYF.

This clone has a single count. The chain uses TRBV5-1 and TRBJ2-2; tentatively, D is TRBD1 (6 bases). This CDR3 comprises 18 residues. V was cut by 0 bases and J by 5 bases, with 20 bases left in between. Germline CDR1 SGHRS, CDR2 YFSETQ. This chain's CDR3 is CASSLVPPGQAFTGELFF. The CDR3 DNA sequence: TGCGCCAGCAGCTTGGTCCCCCCGGGACAAGCCTTTACCGGGGAGCTGTTTTTT.

The rearrangement joins TRBV4-1 to TRBJ2-7; TRBD2 is a possible D gene (7 bases). The CDR3 extends over 20 amino acids. Germline V gene lookup returns CDR1 MGHRA and CDR2 YSYEKL. Trimming took 0 bases from V and 0 from J, leaving 24 bases between them. The CDR3 DNA reads TGCGCCAGCAGCCAAGACCATCGCCGGGGGGCGAATCCCAGCTCCTACGAGCAGTACTTC. Translation: CASSQDHRRGANPSSYEQYF.

V and J are TRBV5-5 and TRBJ2-2, with 11 bases identical to TRBD1. The trim removed 2 bases at V and 4 bases at J, leaving 1 base unmatched. CDR1 and CDR2 (germline): SGHKS, YYEKEE (reference sequence). The CDR3 covers 15 residues. The CDR3 here is CASSFGQGATGELFF. The CDR3 coding sequence is TGTGCCAGCAGCTTCGGACAGGGGGCCACCGGGGAGCTGTTTTTT. The variable domain in full, completed from reference TRBV5-5 and TRBJ2-2, reads DAGVTQSPTHLIKTRGQQVTLRCSPISGHKSVSWYQQVLGQGPQFIFQYYEKEERGRGNFPDRFSARQFPNYSSELNVNALLLGDSALYLCASSFGQGATGELFFGEGSRLTVL.

The chain combines TRBV6-6 with TRBJ1-6, with 7 nucleotides matching TRBD1. The length of the CDR3 is 15 residues. Germline CDR1 and CDR2: MNHNY and SVGAGI (reference sequence). V lost 5 bases and J lost 7; bases outside the gene matches: 8. The CDR3 protein is CASSQSTGSNSPLHF. The CDR3 DNA follows: TGTGCCAGCAGTCAGTCGACAGGGTCAAATTCACCCCTCCACTTT.

The chain combines TRBV2 with TRBJ2-3; 11 bases align to TRBD2. With V trimmed by 7 bases and J by 5 bases, 5 bases remained unmatched. The CDR3 is made up of 14 amino acids. Germline CDR1 is SNHLY and CDR2 is FYNNEI. Here the CDR3 reads CASNSGGAGDTQYF. Written as DNA, the CDR3 is TGTGCCAGCAATAGCGGGGGGGCTGGAGATACGCAGTATTTT.

The rearrangement joins TRBV7-9 to TRBJ2-1; 11 bases align to TRBD1. The CDR3 runs 15 residues. V trimming: 5 bases; J trimming: 4 bases; junction bases outside the gene matches: 4. Per the germline V gene, CDR1 is SEHNR and CDR2 is FQNEAQ (reference sequence). CDR3 residues: CASSQDRGRYNEQFF. CDR3 DNA sequence: TGTGCCAGCAGCCAGGACAGGGGGCGATACAATGAGCAGTTCTTC.

This chain joins TRBV2 and TRBJ2-3, with TRBD2 as a possible D gene (6 bases). The V gene lost 1 base and the J gene lost 4 bases, with 9 bases spanning the gap. Germline loops: CDR1 SNHLY, CDR2 FYNNEI. The CDR3 contains 14 residues. CDR3 nucleotides: TGTGCCAGCAGTGAAGTGGGGGAGGCAGATACGCAGTATTTT. Translation gives CASSEVGEADTQYF.

The V call is TRBV5-6, the J call TRBJ1-5; perhaps TRBD1 as D (6 bases). This CDR3 comprises 16 residues. The V gene's germline CDR1 is SGHDT and CDR2 YYEEEE. Trimming left V 0 bases short and J 1 base short, with 11 bases between. CDR3 coding DNA: TGTGCCAGCAGCTTGGCAGGGGCAAGGAGCAATCAGCCCCAGCATTTT. Protein: CASSLAGARSNQPQHF.

The chain employs TRBV12-3 or TRBV12-4 and TRBJ2-5; D gene uncertain. The CDR3 is 13 amino acids. Trimming removed 6 bases at V and 3 bases at J, with 11 bases between. The CDR3, as DNA: TGTGCCAGCAGGCTCAGCGAGAAAGAGACCCAGTACTTC. Translated: CASRLSEKETQYF.

CDR3 amino acids: CASSRALQGAAGYTF. The CDR3 DNA sequence: TGCGCCAGCAGTAGGGCCCTTCAGGGGGCGGCTGGCTACACCTTC. This sequence joins TRBV5-1 and TRBJ1-2; 8 positions match TRBD1. J lost 7 bases, V lost 5 bases, and 13 bases had no gene match. There are 15 residues in the CDR3. Germline V CDR1 and CDR2: SGHRS, YFSETQ.

V is TRBV4-2 and J is TRBJ1-2; D possibly corresponds to TRBD1 (6 bases). The CDR3 runs to 16 residues. Trimming removed 0 bases at V and 5 bases at J, with 16 bases between. Germline V gene lookup returns CDR1 LGHNA and CDR2 YNFKEQ. In DNA form, the CDR3 reads TGTGCCAGCAGCCAAGATCTAGGACAGTCAGAGTATGGCTACACCTTC. This gives the protein CASSQDLGQSEYGYTF.

This clone was seen once. This rearrangement joins TRBV9 to TRBJ2-7; 9 bases agree with TRBD2. The CDR3 covers 15 residues. Germline trimming cut 0 bases from V and 3 bases from J; bases unmatched to any gene: 4. Looked up from germline, CDR1 is SGDLS and CDR2 is YYNGEE. The CDR3 DNA follows: TGTGCCAGCAGCGTAGGGGGTAGCGGGAGCTACGAGCAGTACTTC. It encodes CASSVGGSGSYEQYF. The full variable domain, completed using reference TRBV9 and TRBJ2-7, is DSGVTQTPKHLITATGQRVTLRCSPRSGDLSVYWYQQSLDQGLQFLIQYYNGEERAKGNILERFSAQQFPDLHSELNLSSLELGDSALYFCASSVGGSGSYEQYFGPGTRLTVT.

The CDR3 DNA follows: TGTGCCAGCAGCTTGGACAGGCGCACCTATGGCTACACCTTC. Protein: CASSLDRRTYGYTF. The gene calls are TRBV5-6 and TRBJ1-2; D might be TRBD1 (5 bases). CDR1 SGHDT and CDR2 YYEEEE come from the germline V gene. The CDR3 sequence is 14 residues long. V was trimmed by 0 bases and J by 4 bases, leaving 10 bases between them.

The rearrangement joins TRBV18 to TRBJ2-5, with 11 nucleotides matching TRBD2. V shed 0 bases and J 5 bases; nucleotides not matched to a gene: 8. Looked up from germline, CDR1 is KGHSH and CDR2 is LQKENI. The CDR3 is 17 residues long. The CDR3 protein is CASSPPLASGGKETQYF. Here the CDR3 DNA reads TGTGCCAGCTCACCACCTTTGGCTAGCGGGGGGAAGGAGACCCAGTACTTC.

The rearrangement joins TRBV7-2 to TRBJ1-2; perhaps TRBD1 as D (6 bases). Germline lookup yields CDR1 SGHTA and CDR2 FQGNSA. The CDR3 consists of 15 residues. V was cut by 7 bases and J by 4 bases, with 19 bases left in between. CDR3 loop: CASTTQGNVIYGYTF. CDR3 in DNA: TGTGCCAGCACCACACAGGGTAATGTCATCTATGGCTACACCTTC.

This clone was seen a few times. This chain links TRBV2 with TRBJ1-6; D is unresolved. Trimming removed 4 bases at V and 11 bases at J, with 6 bases between. Germline V lookup: CDR1 SNHLY, CDR2 FYNNEI. This CDR3 contains 11 residues. The CDR3 spells CASSARPPLHF. The CDR3 nucleotides are TGTGCCAGCAGTGCCCGTCCACCCCTCCACTTT.

This clone was picked up one time. V and J are TRBV7-9 and TRBJ2-7, with a tentative D call TRBD1 (6 bases). CDR3 length: 15 amino acids. Germline V gene lookup returns CDR1 SEHNR and CDR2 FQNEAQ (reference sequence). Trimming took off 5 bases at V and 3 bases at J, with 17 bases between the two ends. The CDR3 spells CASSLVQGGDYEQYF. The CDR3 nucleotides read TGTGCCAGCAGCCTAGTACAGGGTGGGGACTACGAGCAGTACTTC.

The chain recombines TRBV5-4 with TRBJ1-2; D not resolved. CDR1 SGHNT and CDR2 YYREEE come from the germline V gene (reference sequence). The CDR3 extends over 15 amino acids. V lost 5 bases to trimming and J lost 1 base, with 15 bases between them. CDR3 region: CASRDATGYNYGYTF. In DNA form, the CDR3 reads TGTGCCAGCAGGGATGCGACGGGTTATAACTATGGCTACACCTTC.

J is TRBJ2-6 and V is TRBV3-1 (or the pseudogene TRBV3-2); possibly TRBD2 for D (5 bases). Trimming cost V 0 bases and J 2 bases, with 14 bases left between them. CDR1 is LGHDT, CDR2 YNNKEL, per germline (reference sequence). The CDR3 runs 18 residues. The CDR3 DNA reads as TGTGCCAGCAGCCAAGAGACCGGGATGGAGACTGGGGCCAACGTCCTGACTTTC. Translated: CASSQETGMETGANVLTF.

The chain has TRBV2 and TRBJ2-2; D gene ambiguous. The CDR3 is 14 residues long. CDR1 SNHLY and CDR2 FYNNEI come from the germline V gene. V lost 7 bases and J 2 bases, leaving 11 bases between the germline ends. As DNA, the CDR3 is TGTGCCAGCATGGGCAGAACCAACACCGGGGAGCTGTTTTTT. This codes for CASMGRTNTGELFF.

This chain uses TRBV5-4 with TRBJ1-6, with D possibly being TRBD1 (6 bases). V lost 4 bases to trimming and J lost 7 bases, with 12 bases between them. Germline V gene lookup returns CDR1 SGHNT and CDR2 YYREEE (reference sequence). There are 14 residues in the CDR3. As DNA, the CDR3 is TGTGCCAGCAGCCGACAGGTTGGGAATTCACCCCTCCACTTT. Amino acid sequence: CASSRQVGNSPLHF.

The CDR3 nucleotides read TGTGCCATCAGTGATTCCGGACAGAAGGATTCACCCCTCCACTTT. Encoded protein: CAISDSGQKDSPLHF. The chain joins TRBV10-3 to TRBJ1-6; a possible D gene is TRBD1 (6 bases). In germline, CDR1 is ENHRY, CDR2 SYGVKD. The CDR3 is made up of 15 amino acids. Trimming shortened V by 3 bases and J by 8 bases, and 14 bases separated the two germline ends.

This chain joins TRBV5-1 and TRBJ2-3; the D gene is possibly TRBD2 (6 bases). Deletions cut 1 base from V and 2 bases from J, with 14 bases between. The CDR3 is 16 residues long. CDR1 and CDR2 (germline): SGHRS, YFSETQ. CDR3 protein: CASSLSWGGDTDTQYF. The DNA for the CDR3 is TGCGCCAGCAGCTTGTCTTGGGGCGGGGACACAGATACGCAGTATTTT. The entire variable domain, with the rest obtained from reference TRBV5-1 and TRBJ2-3, is as follows: KAGVTQTPRYLIKTRGQQVTLSCSPISGHRSVSWYQQTPGQGLQFLFEYFSETQRNKGNFPGRFSGRQFSNSRSEMNVSTLELGDSALYLCASSLSWGGDTDTQYFGPGTRLTVL.

The chain carries TRBV7-9 and TRBJ2-3, with D perhaps TRBD2 (5 bases). The CDR3 consists of 17 residues. Trimming left V 2 bases short and J 6 bases short, with 21 bases between. Germline CDR1 reads SEHNR; CDR2 reads FQNEAQ (reference sequence). The DNA of the CDR3 is TGTGCCAGCAGCTTAACCCGCAGCGGCGGGCTTCAGGATACGCAGTATTTT. Its translation: CASSLTRSGGLQDTQYF.

The J gene is TRBJ1-6, the V gene TRBV5-1, with 12 bases aligning to TRBD1. Trimming removed 4 bases from V and 6 bases from J; junction bases left unmatched: 8. CDR1 and CDR2 (germline): SGHRS, YFSETQ. The CDR3 sequence is 17 residues long. The CDR3 region is CASSLSSGQGANSPLHF. Written as DNA, the CDR3 is TGCGCCAGCAGCCTAAGTTCGGGACAGGGGGCTAATTCACCCCTCCACTTT. Supplemented by reference TRBV5-1 and TRBJ1-6, the full variable domain reads KAGVTQTPRYLIKTRGQQVTLSCSPISGHRSVSWYQQTPGQGLQFLFEYFSETQRNKGNFPGRFSGRQFSNSRSEMNVSTLELGDSALYLCASSLSSGQGANSPLHFGNGTRLTVT.

This clone came up once. The chain carries TRBV5-1 and TRBJ1-2, with 8 bases aligning to TRBD1. The CDR3 is 15 amino acids. The V gene end was trimmed by 4 bases and the J gene end by 3 bases; junction bases not matched to a gene: 8. Germline V gives CDR1 SGHRS, CDR2 YFSETQ. CDR3 coding DNA: TGCGCCAGCAGCATTGGACAGGGAGGGGACTATGGCTACACCTTC. It codes for CASSIGQGGDYGYTF.

In its sample, this clone was seen once. The V and J genes are TRBV18 and TRBJ1-3, with no clear D. CDR3 length: 16 amino acids. V was clipped by 0 bases and J by 0 bases, with 9 bases between them. In germline, CDR1 is KGHSH, CDR2 LQKENI. The CDR3 reads CASSPPSSDSGNTIYF. CDR3 sequence (DNA): TGTGCCAGCTCACCACCGTCGAGTGACTCTGGAAACACCATATATTTT.